The rows below give T cell receptor beta chains drawn from one sample of a study of blood T cell repertoires in COVID-19. TCRdb's table, derived via immunoSEQ multiplex PCR, lists solely in-frame clones and lacks some. The table records fewer than 350,000 clones, 90% of them present only once. The source material was peripheral blood. The receptors here all came from a woman aged 25 to 39 with COVID-19, enrolled during active disease. The CDR3 runs from the conserved cysteine through the conserved F or W. A D gene is named only where the DNA matches it firmly. Where a row states a size, it is once, few, many or the class of an expanded clone; other rows omit it.

CDR3nt	CDR3aa	v_gene	d_gene	abundance	j_gene
TGTGCCAGTAGTATAGCCGGGAGCACCGGGGAGCTGTTTTTT	CASSIAGSTGELFF	TRBV19	-	-	TRBJ2-2
TGTGCCTGGAGTGCCCTACTAGGAGCCGGGGAGCTGTTTTTT	CAWSALLGAGELFF	TRBV30	-	-	TRBJ2-2
TGCGCCAGCAGCTTGGCAGGGCCCTCCAATGAGCAGTTCTTC	CASSLAGPSNEQFF	TRBV5-1	-	-	TRBJ2-1
TGTGCCAGCAGTCCCGATGGGGGACTAGCGAGGTCCTACGAGCAGTACTTC	CASSPDGGLARSYEQYF	TRBV25-1	TRBD2	-	TRBJ2-7
TGTGCCAGCAGTTACTCGTTGGAGACCCCTAATGAAAAACTGTTTTTT	CASSYSLETPNEKLFF	TRBV6-2/TRBV6-3	-	-	TRBJ1-4
TGTGCCAGCAGCTGGGATGGGACTAGCGGGAGGGTTTTCAATGAGCAGTTCTTC	CASSWDGTSGRVFNEQFF	TRBV5-8	TRBD2	-	TRBJ2-1
TGTGCCAGCTCACCAGATACAGGGGGATTGTCTGAAGCTTTCTTT	CASSPDTGGLSEAFF	TRBV18	TRBD1	once	TRBJ1-1
TGCGCCAGCAGCCCCGGACAGGGAGGGGGGGATGAGCAGTTCTTC	CASSPGQGGGDEQFF	TRBV5-1	-	-	TRBJ2-1
TGCAGCGTTCCTACAGGGTTGGAGCAGTTCTTC	CSVPTGLEQFF	TRBV29-1	-	-	TRBJ2-1
TGTGCCAGCAGCTTCGGGACAAATAGCAATCAGCCCCAGCATTTT	CASSFGTNSNQPQHF	TRBV11-2	-	once	TRBJ1-5
TGTGCCAGCAGTTCACAGGGGGTGGGCAATCAGCCCCAGCATTTT	CASSSQGVGNQPQHF	TRBV27	TRBD1	-	TRBJ1-5
TGTGCCAGCAGTGAATTAGACTATGGCTACACCTTC	CASSELDYGYTF	TRBV25-1	-	-	TRBJ1-2